The 20 T cell receptor beta chains given below trace back to one sample, sequenced in a study of tumor-infiltrating lymphocytes in primary liver carcinoma. Making TCR beta cDNA involved 400 to 600 ng total RNA and a constant-region primer. Researchers made the TCR beta libraries by running three nested multiplex PCR rounds with slightly modified ARM-PCR. A C-beta reverse primer and TRBV1-TRBV30 forward primers served in each of the first two PCR rounds, at approximately 10 cycles apiece. One entry per CDR3 protein, called by TCRdb with MiXCR from the multiplex PCR reads. The sample carries over 100,000 distinct CDR3 sequences, around 70% recorded once. The study co-extracted DNA and RNA from 20-30 mg of unsorted bulk tissue. Input material: tumor-adjacent normal liver tissue. These receptors were obtained from a woman between 55 and 75 years old with primary liver carcinoma and hepatitis B virus infection.

As concerns this clonotype: This may be a read error: a much more frequent sequence differs by one nucleotide. The genes are TRBV5-1 and TRBJ2-7, with D hard to call. The germline gives CDR1 SGHRS, CDR2 YFSETQ. CDR3 size: 13 residues. For the CDR3, the DNA is TGCGCCAGCAGCCGCCCCAGCTCCTACGGGCAGTACTTC. Residues: CASSRPSSYGQYF. Together with reference TRBV5-1 and TRBJ2-7, the CDR3 gives the full variable domain: KAGVTQTPRYLIKTRGQQVTLSCSPISGHRSVSWYQQTPGQGLQFLFEYFSETQRNKGNFPGRFSGRQFSNSRSEMNVSTLELGDSALYLCASSRPSSYGQYFGPGTRLTVT.

In this sample, this clonotype turned up once. This chain connects TRBV11-2 to TRBJ2-7; TRBD2 aligns across 11 bases. The J segment lost 5 bases and the V segment lost 5 bases, leaving 17 bases of the junction unmatched. The CDR3 spans 18 residues. Germline assignment: CDR1 SGHAT and CDR2 FQNNGV. Written as DNA, the CDR3 is TGTGCCAGCAGCCTACTAGCGGGAGCCACTCAACTTTGCAACGAGCAGTACTTC. This gives the protein CASSLLAGATQLCNEQYF.

About this clonotype: The CDR3 ends on some other residue instead of the conserved phenylalanine or tryptophan, so this is likely a read error. The chain joins TRBV6-1 to TRBJ2-1; 10 positions match TRBD1. Unmatched junction bases numbered 5, after V lost 6 bases and J lost 0 bases. CDR3 size: 16 residues. The germline gives CDR1 MNHNS, CDR2 SASEGT. CDR3 nucleotides: TGTGCCAGCAGGGGACAGGGGCACGACTCCTACAATGAGCAGTTCCTC. It specifies CASRGQGHDSYNEQFL.

In regard to this clonotype: Germline is not matched at one junction end, which may reflect a read error. J is TRBJ1-6 and V is TRBV11-2; weak D call: TRBD1 (6 bases). Germline values: CDR1 SGHAT, CDR2 FQNNGV. The length of the CDR3 is 15 residues. The CDR3 sequence is CVSSLGPGANSALHF. As DNA, the CDR3 is TGTGTCAGCAGCTTAGGCCCGGGGGCCAATTCAGCCCTCCACTTT. The complete variable domain, with remaining parts taken from reference TRBV11-2 and TRBJ1-6, reads EAGVAQSPRYKIIEKRQSVAFWCNPISGHATLYWYQQILGQGPKLLIQFQNNGVVDDSQLPKDRFSAERLKGVDSTLKIQPAKLEDSAVYLCVSSLGPGANSALHFGNGTRLTVT.

Worth noting for this clonotype: This may stem from a read error, because a much larger clone lies one nucleotide away. The J gene is TRBJ2-7, the V gene TRBV6-1; 10 nucleotides agree with TRBD2. CDR1 MNHNS and CDR2 SASEGT come from the germline V gene. CDR3 length: 16 residues. V shed 4 bases, J shed 2 bases, and the junction held 8 bases outside the gene matches. The CDR3 DNA is TGTGCCAGCAGTGTCGGGACTAGCGAGAGAGCCTACGAGCAGTACTTC. Protein: CASSVGTSERAYEQYF.

Details on this clonotype: Its ends do not fully match the called genes, so a read error is possible. This rearrangement joins TRBV28 to TRBJ2-1; TRBD1 matches at 12 bases. CDR3 length: 16 residues. Germline CDR1 is MDHEN and CDR2 is SYDVKM. The CDR3 sequence: CASSSPGQGAINGQFF. Written as DNA, the CDR3 is TGTGCCAGCAGTTCCCCGGGACAGGGGGCAATCAATGGGCAGTTCTTC. Supplemented by reference TRBV28 and TRBJ2-1, the full variable domain reads DVKVTQSSRYLVKRTGEKVFLECVQDMDHENMFWYRQDPGLGLRLIYFSYDVKMKEKGDIPEGYSVSREKKERFSLILESASTNQTSMYLCASSSPGQGAINGQFFGPGTRLTVL.

Worth noting for this clonotype: An end of the junction differs from the germline gene, which may be a read error. The chain employs TRBV6-1 and TRBJ2-1, with D unclear. The CDR3 runs to 14 residues. Germline CDR1 reads MNHNS; CDR2 reads SASEGT. In DNA form, the CDR3 reads TGTGCCAGCAGTGAAAGGGTTGGGTGGGATCAGCAGTTTTTC. It yields the protein CASSERVGWDQQFF.

About this clonotype: The junction does not match germline at one end; this may be a read error. The chain joins TRBV9 to TRBJ2-3; TRBD2 agrees at 9 bases. Germline V lookup: CDR1 SGDLS, CDR2 YYNGEE. The CDR3 sequence is 15 residues long. The CDR3: CASSVDGGREDTRYF. The CDR3 DNA reads TGTGCCAGCAGCGTAGATGGCGGGAGGGAGGATACGCGGTATTTT. The variable domain in full, completed from reference TRBV9 and TRBJ2-3, reads DSGVTQTPKHLITATGQRVTLRCSPRSGDLSVYWYQQSLDQGLQFLIQYYNGEERAKGNILERFSAQQFPDLHSELNLSSLELGDSALYFCASSVDGGREDTRYFGPGTRLTVL.

This clonotype showed up many times. This rearrangement joins TRBV10-2 to TRBJ2-5, with TRBD1 matching 7 bases. CDR1 is WSHSY, CDR2 SAAADI, per germline. The length of the CDR3 is 15 residues. J was trimmed by 3 bases and V by 3 bases; bases with no gene match: 7. The CDR3 sequence is CASSDLGTDKETQYF. The DNA for the CDR3 is TGCGCCAGCAGTGACCTCGGGACAGATAAAGAGACCCAGTACTTC.

This clonotype has just a few counts. The V gene is TRBV19, the J gene TRBJ1-5; the D is unclear. V lost 5 bases, J lost 4 bases, and 12 bases lay in between. This CDR3 spans 14 amino acids. Germline-derived CDR1 and CDR2 are LNHDA and SQIVND (reference sequence). Written as DNA, the CDR3 is TGTGCCAGTAGTTCTAACCCCCCGAATCAGCCCCAGCATTTT. As protein: CASSSNPPNQPQHF.

Details on this clonotype: No DNA is shown, since the ends of the CDR3 on it are uncertain; the CDR3 is the one TCRdb lists. This chain links TRBV21-1 with TRBJ2-3; the table assigns TRBD2, which was not confirmed against the DNA. TRBV21-1 is marked as a pseudogene. The CDR3 is made up of 20 amino acids, end residues included. The CDR3 sequence: CASSEGLLVGGGSGTDTQYF.

A remark on this clonotype: A clone one base away is much larger, so this may be a read error. This chain uses TRBV4-2 with TRBJ2-1; 10 positions match TRBD2. The V gene end was trimmed by 4 bases and the J gene end by 5 bases; junction bases not matched to a gene: 5. Germline CDR1 is LGHNA and CDR2 is YNFKEQ. This CDR3 contains 15 residues. CDR3 protein: CASSPSGTSDNEQFF. The CDR3, as DNA: TGTGCCAGCAGCCCTTCCGGGACTAGCGACAATGAGCAGTTCTTC.

This clonotype was observed many times. The chain links TRBV7-8 to TRBJ2-1, with 7 positions matching TRBD1. In germline, CDR1 is SGHVS, CDR2 FQNEAQ. V shed 5 bases, J shed 7 bases, and the junction held 5 bases outside the gene matches. The CDR3 runs to 13 residues. CDR3: CASSLQGENEQFF. CDR3 in DNA: TGTGCCAGCAGCCTCCAGGGGGAGAATGAGCAGTTCTTC.

The chain couples TRBV29-1 to TRBJ2-1; TRBD2 agrees at 7 bases. The CDR3 covers 14 residues. Per germline, CDR1 SQVTM and CDR2 ANQGSEA. The CDR3 coding sequence is TGCAGTGTTAGAGTGGGAGGGCCTGTGGATGGGCAGTTCTTC. Translation: CSVRVGGPVDGQFF.

This clonotype was picked up a small number of times. A read error may account for a junction end that differs from germline. This chain connects TRBV29-1 to TRBJ2-3, with a tentative D call TRBD1 (5 bases). Per the germline V gene, CDR1 is SQVTM and CDR2 is ANQGSEA. This CDR3 is 10 amino acids long. This CDR3 reads CSVGTGTQYF. CDR3 coding DNA: TGCAGCGTTGGCACAGGTACGCAGTATTTT.

Worth noting for this clonotype: One end of the junction varies from germline; a read error may be responsible. The V call is TRBV11-2, the J call TRBJ1-1; tentative D call: TRBD1 (6 bases). The CDR3 totals 16 residues. CDR1 is SGHAT and CDR2 is FQNNGV in the germline V gene. CDR3 sequence reads: CTSNSLTGNWNTEAFF. As DNA, the CDR3 is TGTACCAGCAACTCCTTAACAGGGAATTGGAACACTGAAGCTTTCTTT.

This clonotype has a count of ten or more. This sequence joins TRBV28 and TRBJ2-5, with D tentatively TRBD2 (7 bases). The ends were cut back, 3 bases at V and 4 bases at J, with 18 bases in the middle. Germline values: CDR1 MDHEN, CDR2 SYDVKM. The CDR3 runs to 16 residues. CDR3 DNA: TGTGCCAGCAGTTTGCAGGGGAGGGCCCAATTAGAGACCCAGTACTTC. Encoded protein: CASSLQGRAQLETQYF.

This clonotype has just one count. A much larger clone sits a single nucleotide away, making a read error possible. The rearrangement links TRBV7-9 to TRBJ1-2; D unresolved. The germline V gene encodes CDR1 SEHNR and CDR2 FQNEAQ (reference sequence). The CDR3 is made up of 15 amino acids. This CDR3 reads CASSLAMAATYGYSF. The CDR3 bases are TGTGCCAGCAGCTTAGCGATGGCAGCCACCTATGGCTACTCCTTC. The full variable domain, in which reference TRBV7-9 and TRBJ1-2 provide the parts outside the CDR3, is DTGVSQNPRHKITKRGQNVTFRCDPISEHNRLYWYRQTLGQGPEFLTYFQNEAQLEKSRLLSDRFSAERPKGSFSTLEIQRTEQGDSAMYLCASSLAMAATYGYSFGSGTRLTVV.

To note about this clonotype: Possible read error: a much larger clone is one base away. As the CDR3 is not closed by the conserved phenylalanine or tryptophan, this likely results from a read error. The CDR3 DNA is TGTGCCTGGAGTGGTCCGCCGACAGGAACCTCCACAGATACGCAGTATTCT. It encodes CAWSGPPTGTSTDTQYS. The chain has TRBV30 and TRBJ2-3; a possible D gene is TRBD1 (6 bases). CDR1 is GTSNPN and CDR2 is SVGIG in the germline V gene (reference sequence). Trimming cost V 1 base and J 2 bases, with 19 bases left between them. The CDR3 sequence is 17 residues long.

This chain links TRBV7-9 with TRBJ2-5; the D gene could be TRBD1 or TRBD2 (5 bases each). Germline V gene sequence: CDR1 SEHNR, CDR2 FQNEAQ (reference sequence). V shed 5 bases and J shed 3 bases, with 13 bases lying between them. The CDR3 contains 14 residues. For the CDR3, the DNA is TGTGCCAGCAGCCCCGGGGCATGCAAAGAGACCCAGTACTTC. This codes for CASSPGACKETQYF.